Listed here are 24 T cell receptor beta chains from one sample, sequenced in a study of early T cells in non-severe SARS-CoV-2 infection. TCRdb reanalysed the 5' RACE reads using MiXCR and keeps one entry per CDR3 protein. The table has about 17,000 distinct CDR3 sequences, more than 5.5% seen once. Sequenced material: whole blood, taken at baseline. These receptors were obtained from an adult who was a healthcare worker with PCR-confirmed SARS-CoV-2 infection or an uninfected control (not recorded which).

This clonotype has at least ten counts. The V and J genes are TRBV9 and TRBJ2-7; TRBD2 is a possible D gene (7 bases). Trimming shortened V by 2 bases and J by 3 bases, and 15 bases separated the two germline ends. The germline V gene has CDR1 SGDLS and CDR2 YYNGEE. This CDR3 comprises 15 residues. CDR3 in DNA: TGTGCCAGCAGCGTCCGGGGGGCCTCGAACTACGAGCAGTACTTC. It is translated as CASSVRGASNYEQYF.

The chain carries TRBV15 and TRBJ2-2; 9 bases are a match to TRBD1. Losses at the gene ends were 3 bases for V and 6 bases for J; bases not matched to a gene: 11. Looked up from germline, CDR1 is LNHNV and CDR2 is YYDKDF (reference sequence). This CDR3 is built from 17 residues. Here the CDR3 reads CATSSSSGTGRSGELFF. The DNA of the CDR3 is TGTGCCACCAGCAGTTCTTCCGGGACAGGGAGATCCGGGGAGCTGTTTTTT.

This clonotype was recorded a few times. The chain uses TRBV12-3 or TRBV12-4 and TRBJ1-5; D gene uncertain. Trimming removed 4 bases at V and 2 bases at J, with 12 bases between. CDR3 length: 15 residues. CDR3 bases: TGTGCCAGCAGTTACGAGTCAGCGGGCAATCAGCCCCAGCATTTT. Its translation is CASSYESAGNQPQHF.

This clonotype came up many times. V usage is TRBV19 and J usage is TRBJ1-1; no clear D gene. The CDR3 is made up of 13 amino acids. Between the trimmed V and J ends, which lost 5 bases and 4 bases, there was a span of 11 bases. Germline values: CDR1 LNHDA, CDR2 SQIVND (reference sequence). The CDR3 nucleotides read TGTGCCAGTAGTGCCAGGTGGGGCACTGAAGCTTTCTTT. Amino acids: CASSARWGTEAFF.

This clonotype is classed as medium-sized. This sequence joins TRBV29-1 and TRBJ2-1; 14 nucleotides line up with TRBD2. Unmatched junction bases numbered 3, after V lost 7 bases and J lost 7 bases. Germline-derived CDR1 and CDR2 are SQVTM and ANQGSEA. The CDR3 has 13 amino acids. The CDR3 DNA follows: TGCAGCGCCGGACTAGCGGGGGGAAATGAGCAGTTCTTC. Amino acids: CSAGLAGGNEQFF.

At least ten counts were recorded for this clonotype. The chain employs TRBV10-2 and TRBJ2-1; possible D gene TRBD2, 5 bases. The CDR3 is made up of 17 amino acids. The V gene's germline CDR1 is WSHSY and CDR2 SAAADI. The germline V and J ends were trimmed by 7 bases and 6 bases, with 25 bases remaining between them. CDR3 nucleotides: TGCGCCAGCACCGAGGGAGCCACCCCTACTTCGGGCAATGAGCAGTTCTTC. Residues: CASTEGATPTSGNEQFF.

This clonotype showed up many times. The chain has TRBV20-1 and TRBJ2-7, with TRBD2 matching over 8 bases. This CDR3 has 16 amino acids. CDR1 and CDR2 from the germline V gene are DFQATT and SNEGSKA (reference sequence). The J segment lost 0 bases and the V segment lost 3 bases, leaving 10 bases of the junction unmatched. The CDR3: CSARELAGRFSYEQYF. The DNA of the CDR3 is TGCAGTGCTAGGGAGCTAGCGGGCCGCTTCTCCTACGAGCAGTACTTC.

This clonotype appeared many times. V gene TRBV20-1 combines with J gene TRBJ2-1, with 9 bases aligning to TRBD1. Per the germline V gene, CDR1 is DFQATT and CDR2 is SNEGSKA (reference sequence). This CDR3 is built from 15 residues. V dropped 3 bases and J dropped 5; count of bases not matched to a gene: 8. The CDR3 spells CSARTGDRAHNEQFF. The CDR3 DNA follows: TGCAGTGCTAGGACGGGGGACAGGGCACACAATGAGCAGTTCTTC.

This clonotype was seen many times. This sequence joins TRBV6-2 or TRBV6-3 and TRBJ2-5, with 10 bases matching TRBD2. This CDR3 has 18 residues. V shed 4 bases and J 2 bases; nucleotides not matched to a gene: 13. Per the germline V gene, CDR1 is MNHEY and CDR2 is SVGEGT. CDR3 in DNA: TGTGCCAGCAGTTTCCCGGGTACTAGCGGGGCAAGGCAAGAGACCCAGTACTTC. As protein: CASSFPGTSGARQETQYF.

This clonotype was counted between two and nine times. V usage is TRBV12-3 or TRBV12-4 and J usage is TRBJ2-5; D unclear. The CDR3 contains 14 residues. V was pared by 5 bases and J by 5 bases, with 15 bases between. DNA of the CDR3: TGTGCCAGCAGTCGCGTCGAGGAATTGGAGACCCAGTACTTC. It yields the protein CASSRVEELETQYF.

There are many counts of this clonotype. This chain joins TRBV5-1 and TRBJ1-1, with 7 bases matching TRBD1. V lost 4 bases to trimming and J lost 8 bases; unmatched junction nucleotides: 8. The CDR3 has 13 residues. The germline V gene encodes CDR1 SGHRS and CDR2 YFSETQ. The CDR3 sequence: CASSLQGTVEAFF. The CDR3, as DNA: TGCGCCAGCAGCCTACAAGGGACAGTAGAAGCTTTCTTT.

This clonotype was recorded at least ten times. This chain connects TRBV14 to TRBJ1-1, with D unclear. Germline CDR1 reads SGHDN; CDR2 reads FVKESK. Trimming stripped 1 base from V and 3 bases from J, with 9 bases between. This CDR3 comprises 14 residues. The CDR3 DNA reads TGTGCCAGCAGCCAAGTAACTGGTTACACTGAAGCTTTCTTT. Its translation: CASSQVTGYTEAFF.

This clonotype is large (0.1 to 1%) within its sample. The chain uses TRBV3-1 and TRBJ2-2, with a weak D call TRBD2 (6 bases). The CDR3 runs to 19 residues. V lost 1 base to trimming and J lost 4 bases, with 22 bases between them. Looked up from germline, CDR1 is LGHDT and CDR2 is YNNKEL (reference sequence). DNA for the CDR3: TGTGCCAGCAGCCAAGTTAGCTCCCAGGCGGGGCTCGGCACCGGGGAGCTGTTTTTT. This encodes CASSQVSSQAGLGTGELFF.

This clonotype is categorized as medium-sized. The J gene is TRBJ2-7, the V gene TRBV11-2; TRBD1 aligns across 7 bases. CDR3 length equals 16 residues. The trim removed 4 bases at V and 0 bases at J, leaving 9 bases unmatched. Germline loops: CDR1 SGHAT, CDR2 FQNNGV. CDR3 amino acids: CASSSPMTGSSYEQYF. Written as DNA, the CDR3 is TGTGCCAGCAGCTCCCCAATGACAGGGAGCTCCTACGAGCAGTACTTC.

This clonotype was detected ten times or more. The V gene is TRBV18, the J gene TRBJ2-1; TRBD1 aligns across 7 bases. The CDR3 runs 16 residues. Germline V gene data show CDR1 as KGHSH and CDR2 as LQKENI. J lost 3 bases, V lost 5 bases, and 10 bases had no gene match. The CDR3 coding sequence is TGTGCCAGCTCAATTTCGGCCAGGGGGATCTACAATGAGCAGTTCTTC. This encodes CASSISARGIYNEQFF.

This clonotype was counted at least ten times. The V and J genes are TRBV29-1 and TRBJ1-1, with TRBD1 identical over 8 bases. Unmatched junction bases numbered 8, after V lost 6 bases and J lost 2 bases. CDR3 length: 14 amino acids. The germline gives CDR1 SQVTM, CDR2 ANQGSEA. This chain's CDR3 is CSVDVTGVNTEAFF. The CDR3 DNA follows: TGCAGCGTCGACGTGACAGGGGTCAACACTGAAGCTTTCTTT.

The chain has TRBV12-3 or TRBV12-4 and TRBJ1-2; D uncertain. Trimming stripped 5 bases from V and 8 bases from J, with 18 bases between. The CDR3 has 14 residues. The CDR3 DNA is TGTGCCAGCAGTGGGCCCCCTAGACAAGGCGGCTACACCTTC. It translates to CASSGPPRQGGYTF.

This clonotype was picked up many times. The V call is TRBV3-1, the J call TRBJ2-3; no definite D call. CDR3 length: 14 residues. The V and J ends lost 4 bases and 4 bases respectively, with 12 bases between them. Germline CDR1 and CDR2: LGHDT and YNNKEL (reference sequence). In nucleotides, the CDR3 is TGTGCCAGCAGCCCGGACCTAGTATCAGATACGCAGTATTTT. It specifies CASSPDLVSDTQYF.

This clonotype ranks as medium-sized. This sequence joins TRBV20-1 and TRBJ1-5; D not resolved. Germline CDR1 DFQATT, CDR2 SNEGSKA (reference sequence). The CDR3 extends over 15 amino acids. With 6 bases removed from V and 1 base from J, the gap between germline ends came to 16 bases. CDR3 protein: CSAAGRPLSNQPQHF. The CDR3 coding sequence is TGCAGTGCCGCCGGACGTCCCTTGAGCAATCAGCCCCAGCATTTT.

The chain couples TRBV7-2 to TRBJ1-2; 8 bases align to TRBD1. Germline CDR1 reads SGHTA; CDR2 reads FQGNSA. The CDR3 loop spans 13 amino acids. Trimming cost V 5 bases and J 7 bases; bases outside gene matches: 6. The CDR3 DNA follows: TGTGCCAGCAGCGCGGACAGGGAGCGTGGCTACACCTTC. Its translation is CASSADRERGYTF.

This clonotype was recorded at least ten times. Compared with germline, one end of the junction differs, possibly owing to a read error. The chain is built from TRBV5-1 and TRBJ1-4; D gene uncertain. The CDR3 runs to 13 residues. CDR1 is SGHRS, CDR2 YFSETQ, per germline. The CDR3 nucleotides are TGCGCCAACAGCTCCCAGACAAATGAAAAACTGTTTTTT. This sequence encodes CANSSQTNEKLFF.

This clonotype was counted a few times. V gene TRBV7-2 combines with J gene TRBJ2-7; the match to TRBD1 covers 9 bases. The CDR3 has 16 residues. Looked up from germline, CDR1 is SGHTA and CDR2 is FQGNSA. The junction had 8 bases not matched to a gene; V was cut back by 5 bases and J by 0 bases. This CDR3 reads CASSTAGTGPSYEQYF. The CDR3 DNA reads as TGTGCCAGCAGCACCGCCGGGACAGGGCCCTCCTACGAGCAGTACTTC.

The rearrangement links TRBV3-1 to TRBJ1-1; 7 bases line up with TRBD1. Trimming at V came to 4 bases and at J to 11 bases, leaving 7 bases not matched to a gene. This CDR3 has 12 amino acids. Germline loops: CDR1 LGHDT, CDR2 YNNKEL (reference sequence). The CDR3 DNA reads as TGTGCCAGCAGCCTAACAGGGGAATGGGCTTTCTTT. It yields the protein CASSLTGEWAFF. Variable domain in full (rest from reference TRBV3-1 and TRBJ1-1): DTAVSQTPKYLVTQMGNDKSIKCEQNLGHDTMYWYKQDSKKFLKIMFSYNNKELIINETVPNRFSPKSPDKAHLNLHINSLELGDSAVYFCASSLTGEWAFFGQGTRLTVV.

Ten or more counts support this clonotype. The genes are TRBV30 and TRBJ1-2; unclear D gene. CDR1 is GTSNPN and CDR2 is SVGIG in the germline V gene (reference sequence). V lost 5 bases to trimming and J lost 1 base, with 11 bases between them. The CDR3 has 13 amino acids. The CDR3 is CAWHIDFNYGYTF. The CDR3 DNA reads TGTGCCTGGCACATTGATTTTAACTATGGCTACACCTTC.